This T cell receptor (beta chain) was recorded in a study of PD-1 blockade in classical Hodgkin lymphoma. Using immunoSEQ multiplex PCR, the repertoire was profiled, and TCRdb retains in-frame clones only, with some absent. The table has approximately 16,000 clones, around 90% seen once. Germline CDR1 and CDR2: MGHRA and YSYEKL. Trimming took off 1 base at V and 4 bases at J, with 2 bases between the two ends. The CDR3 has 11 residues. The sample's time point: cycle 4 day 1 (C4D1), after 6 weeks of nivolumab. Each patient experienced a relapse that followed autologous stem cell transplantation, and brentuximab vedotin exposure varied. Isolated CD8+ T cells were derived from thawed PBMCs through magnetic negative selection. Whole-study findings and limits: Complete responders matched newly diagnosed patients in baseline diversity. Newly diagnosed patients were reported to exhibit reduced baseline TCR diversity relative to healthy donors. Patients were excluded if nivolumab began under 1 year after ASCT (the autologous transplant). Compared with baseline, CD4+ but not CD8+ TCR diversity had risen significantly by C4D1.

In the case of this clone: The antigen remains undetermined.

The sample here was CD8+ T cells from blood, taken before the fourth cycle of nivolumab. The receptor's source is a human donor with classical Hodgkin lymphoma. The V and J genes are TRBV4-1 and TRBJ2-7, with unresolved D. The DNA for the CDR3 is TGCGCCAGCAGCCAAGCATACGAGCAGTACTTC. Translated, it gives CASSQAYEQYF.